Below are 24 T cell receptor beta chains sequenced from a single sample in a study of type 1 and type 2 diabetes patients (TCRdb year 2016). The sample was run on an Illumina MiSeq. For TCRbeta CDR3 amplification, the template was genomic DNA taken from the sorted T cell subsets. Multiplex PCR with 30 forward and 13 reverse primers amplified the TCRbeta CDR3 region. TCRdb reprocessed the public reads (quality trimming at Q25 with fastp, clone calling with MiXCR) and kept in-frame beta chains. Here each entry gathers all rows of one CDR3 protein and keeps the most common genes and DNA. The sample table records 250,000 to 300,000 distinct CDR3 sequences; 40% to 50% of these occur just once. The ten largest clones add up to around 13% of the sample. Sequenced material: peripheral blood mononuclear cells (PBMCs). The origin of the receptors is a man between 18 and 35 years old with type 2 diabetes.

J is TRBJ1-6 and V is TRBV27; no clear D gene. The CDR3 is 12 residues long. Trimming stripped 2 bases from V and 10 bases from J, with 6 bases between. Germline V gene sequence: CDR1 MNHEY, CDR2 SMNVEV (reference sequence). The CDR3 DNA follows: TGTGCCAGCAGTTTACAAGGATCACCCCTCCACTTT. Encoded protein: CASSLQGSPLHF.

J is TRBJ2-1 and V is TRBV9; 10 nucleotides line up with TRBD2. This CDR3 comprises 17 residues. V was pared by 3 bases and J by 4 bases, with 10 bases of the junction left unmatched. Germline CDR1 SGDLS, CDR2 YYNGEE. CDR3 DNA: TGTGCCAGCAGCGCTGGACTCACTAGCGGGGCATACAATGAGCAGTTCTTC. Protein: CASSAGLTSGAYNEQFF.

At least ten counts were recorded for this clonotype. The chain carries TRBV29-1 and TRBJ2-5; 11 nucleotides align to TRBD2. The V gene's germline CDR1 is SQVTM and CDR2 ANQGSEA. The CDR3 is 13 residues long. The junction had 4 bases not matched to a gene; V was cut back by 6 bases and J by 4 bases. The CDR3 sequence is CSVLAGDGETQYF. The CDR3 region has the DNA TGCAGCGTACTAGCGGGAGACGGAGAGACCCAGTACTTC.

This clonotype has more than one count but fewer than ten. The chain joins TRBV20-1 to TRBJ2-5; D possibly corresponds to TRBD1 (6 bases). Germline lookup yields CDR1 DFQATT and CDR2 SNEGSKA (reference sequence). The CDR3 length is 13 residues. V dropped 4 bases and J dropped 1 base, with 10 bases sitting between them. In DNA, the CDR3 is TGCAGTGCTAAAGGGGGTAGCCAAGAGACCCAGTACTTC. Its translation: CSAKGGSQETQYF.

The CDR3: CSASEGGRAGYTF. CDR3 DNA: TGCAGTGCTAGTGAGGGTGGTCGGGCTGGCTACACCTTC. The rearrangement uses TRBV20-1 and TRBJ1-2; D is uncertain. Trimming removed 3 bases at V and 7 bases at J, with 15 bases between. From germline, CDR1 is DFQATT and CDR2 SNEGSKA (reference sequence). CDR3 length equals 13 residues.

J is TRBJ1-4 and V is TRBV25-1; TRBD1 matches 7 bases. The germline CDR1 and CDR2 sequences are MGHDK and SYGVNS. The V segment lost 5 bases and the J segment 6 bases; nucleotides outside the gene matches: 9. The CDR3 extends over 15 amino acids. This chain's CDR3 is CASSSYRGGDEKLFF. CDR3 DNA sequence: TGTGCCAGCAGTTCCTACAGGGGAGGGGATGAAAAACTGTTTTTT.

There are a few counts of this clonotype. This chain uses TRBV7-2 with TRBJ2-7; no firm D call. This CDR3 has 13 amino acids. Trimming stripped 5 bases from V and 5 bases from J, with 13 bases between. CDR1 and CDR2 from the germline V gene are SGHTA and FQGNSA. CDR3 region: CASSETSPDEQYF. CDR3 nucleotides: TGTGCCAGCAGCGAAACCTCACCGGACGAGCAGTACTTC. The whole variable domain, filled in from reference TRBV7-2 and TRBJ2-7, reads GAGVSQSPSNKVTEKGKDVELRCDPISGHTALYWYRQSLGQGLEFLIYFQGNSAPDKSGLPSDRFSAERTGGSVSTLTIQRTQQEDSAVYLCASSETSPDEQYFGPGTRLTVT.

This clonotype turned up a few times. The chain joins TRBV24-1 to TRBJ2-2; 8 bases are a match to TRBD1. The CDR3 consists of 15 residues. Germline V CDR1 and CDR2: KGHDR, SFDVKD. The J segment lost 3 bases and the V segment lost 6 bases, leaving 5 bases of the junction unmatched. CDR3 coding DNA: TGTGCCACCAGTAACGACAGGGGTGACACCGGGGAGCTGTTTTTT. It encodes CATSNDRGDTGELFF.

This clonotype was seen a handful of times. The J gene is TRBJ1-1, the V gene TRBV7-2, with D unresolved. The germline V gene encodes CDR1 SGHTA and CDR2 FQGNSA. CDR3 length: 14 residues. The V end was cut by 1 base, the J end by 0 bases, with 6 bases between. The CDR3 bases are TGTGCCAGCAGCTTAGGGGTCATGAACACTGAAGCTTTCTTT. Its translation: CASSLGVMNTEAFF.

The rearrangement joins TRBV10-2 to TRBJ1-1; D perhaps matches TRBD1 (5 bases). The ends were cut back, 7 bases at V and 8 bases at J, with 11 bases in the middle. Germline loops: CDR1 WSHSY, CDR2 SAAADI. This CDR3 region has 11 residues. The CDR3 DNA sequence: TGCGCCAGCAACTTGGGGGGAGAAGCTTTCTTT. Its protein product is CASNLGGEAFF.

The chain recombines TRBV20-1 with TRBJ1-1; 7 nucleotides match TRBD1. The CDR3 contains 12 residues. The trim removed 7 bases at V and 1 base at J, leaving 3 bases unmatched. CDR1 DFQATT and CDR2 SNEGSKA come from the germline V gene (reference sequence). The CDR3 DNA sequence: TGCAGTGTGTCAGGGGGGAACACTGAAGCTTTCTTT. Its translation: CSVSGGNTEAFF.

This clonotype showed up just a few times. The V and J genes are TRBV4-3 and TRBJ2-7; TRBD2 aligns across 13 bases. From germline, CDR1 is LGHNA and CDR2 YSLEER. CDR3 size: 16 residues. V gave up 2 bases and J gave up 6 bases; unmatched junction bases: 7. This CDR3 reads CASSQRWTSGSSEQYF. The DNA of the CDR3 is TGCGCCAGCAGCCAACGTTGGACTAGCGGGAGCAGCGAGCAGTACTTC.

V is TRBV10-3 and J is TRBJ2-3; 9 positions agree with TRBD1. Trimming took 4 bases from V and 5 from J; bases not matched to a gene: 10. The CDR3 sequence is 16 residues long. From germline, CDR1 is ENHRY and CDR2 SYGVKD. Written as DNA, the CDR3 is TGTGCCATCAGTGCACGGACAGGGGTTCAAGGAGATACGCAGTATTTT. Residues: CAISARTGVQGDTQYF.

This clonotype has at least ten counts. The rearrangement uses TRBV7-8 and TRBJ2-7; D may be TRBD1 (5 bases). V dropped 1 base and J dropped 0 bases, with 19 bases sitting between them. From germline, CDR1 is SGHVS and CDR2 FQNEAQ. The CDR3 sequence is 18 residues long. This CDR3 is CASSLGGGRQTSSYEQYF. The CDR3, as DNA: TGTGCCAGCAGCTTAGGTGGTGGAAGACAGACGAGCTCCTACGAGCAGTACTTC.

The V call is TRBV7-3, the J call TRBJ2-7; D not certain. Trimming cost V 6 bases and J 5 bases, with 17 bases left between them. Germline V gene data show CDR1 as SGHTA and CDR2 as FQGTGA. The CDR3 covers 14 residues. The CDR3 coding sequence is TGTGCCAGCAGAAGTACTGGGGTCAAAGACGAGCAGTACTTC. Amino acids: CASRSTGVKDEQYF.

Written as DNA, the CDR3 is TGTGCCAGTACTAACGTGAATGGCTACACCTTC. This translates into CASTNVNGYTF. V usage is TRBV19 and J usage is TRBJ1-2; D unclear. This CDR3 comprises 11 residues. CDR1 and CDR2 (germline): LNHDA, SQIVND (reference sequence). V lost 7 bases and J lost 6, with 9 bases in between.

CDR3 residues: CASSLGISGGDEQFF. CDR3 nucleotide sequence: TGTGCCAGCAGCTTAGGAATAAGCGGGGGAGATGAGCAGTTCTTC. The chain joins TRBV7-6 to TRBJ2-5; 8 bases fit TRBD2. The J call may be mistaken, given a closer DNA end match to TRBJ2-1. CDR3 length: 15 amino acids. Germline V gene sequence: CDR1 SGHVS, CDR2 FNYEAQ.

The chain couples TRBV10-3 to TRBJ1-2; maybe TRBD1 (5 bases). This CDR3 has 17 amino acids. CDR1 ENHRY and CDR2 SYGVKD come from the germline V gene. Trimming took off 6 bases at V and 8 bases at J, with 28 bases between the two ends. The chain's CDR3 is CAIRPEIFREAGSGYTF. The DNA of the CDR3 is TGTGCCATCAGGCCCGAGATTTTCAGGGAAGCGGGGAGCGGCTACACCTTC.

As concerns this clonotype: The germline gene is not matched at one end of the junction; a read error may be the cause. The chain is built from TRBV6-6 and TRBJ2-7; possibly TRBD1 for D (5 bases). Germline CDR1 reads MNHNY; CDR2 reads SVGAGI (reference sequence). This CDR3 has 15 amino acids. CDR3 nucleotides: TGCGCCAGCAGCCAAGTCCCAATAGGGGTAGACGAGCAGTACTTC. It codes for CASSQVPIGVDEQYF.

A note on this clonotype: This could be a read error, since a much larger clone is one nucleotide away. The rearrangement uses TRBV2 and TRBJ1-1, with 7 nucleotides matching TRBD1. This CDR3 is 13 amino acids long. V was pared by 3 bases and J by 4 bases, with 2 bases of the junction left unmatched. Germline values: CDR1 SNHLY, CDR2 FYNNEI. The CDR3 DNA reads TGTGCCAGCAGTGACAGGACAGGCACTGAAGCTTTCTTT. Its protein is CASSDRTGTEAFF.

The sample holds one count of this clonotype. This sequence joins TRBV5-1 and TRBJ2-7, with 7 bases matching TRBD2. V lost 4 bases and J lost 2; bases outside the gene matches: 3. Germline V gives CDR1 SGHRS, CDR2 YFSETQ. CDR3 length: 13 residues. The CDR3 DNA sequence: TGCGCCAGCAGCAGAGGGACTACCTACGAGCAGTACTTC. Its translation: CASSRGTTYEQYF.

This clonotype was counted only a few times. The chain carries TRBV4-1 and TRBJ2-7, with 9 bases that match TRBD1. The CDR3 is 15 residues long. V trimming: 5 bases; J trimming: 1 base; junction bases outside the gene matches: 6. From germline, CDR1 is MGHRA and CDR2 YSYEKL. The CDR3 protein is CASSGGTGNSYEQYF. The CDR3 region has the DNA TGCGCCAGCAGCGGGGGGACAGGGAATTCCTACGAGCAGTACTTC.

The chain couples TRBV27 to TRBJ2-1; D call uncertain. This CDR3 is 15 amino acids long. Trimming pared 0 bases from V and 10 bases from J, leaving 16 bases between. Germline CDR1 reads MNHEY; CDR2 reads SMNVEV (reference sequence). This CDR3 reads CASSLSASSAYEQFF. Written as DNA, the CDR3 is TGTGCCAGCAGTTTATCGGCCAGTTCGGCCTACGAGCAGTTCTTC.

This rearrangement joins TRBV20-1 to TRBJ2-1; 12 bases are a match to TRBD2. Germline lookup yields CDR1 DFQATT and CDR2 SNEGSKA (reference sequence). The CDR3 runs 17 residues. V lost 2 bases, J lost 7 bases, and 12 bases stayed unmatched. CDR3 nucleotides: TGCAGTGCTAGACCCTCTAGCGGGAGGGCCTTTAGGAATGAGCAGTTCTTC. It encodes CSARPSSGRAFRNEQFF.